These 23 T cell receptor beta chains came from one sample sequenced in a study of OX40 agonist ivuxolimab in advanced cancers. The protocol was immunoSEQ multiplex PCR, while the TCRdb copy is restricted to in-frame clones and leaves out a portion. The sample shows fewer than 90,000 clones, roughly 85% of them seen only once. The specimen was CD4+ or CD8+ T cells sorted from blood, collected in a trial of the OX40 agonist ivuxolimab. The source of these receptors is an adult with an advanced solid tumor such as melanoma, head and neck, liver or kidney cancer.

The J gene is TRBJ2-7, the V gene TRBV10-3; 7 nucleotides align to TRBD2. Germline V lookup: CDR1 ENHRY, CDR2 SYGVKD. With 6 bases clipped from V and 3 bases from J, the junction kept 8 bases outside the gene matches. The CDR3 spans 14 residues. The CDR3 bases are TGTGCCATCAGATCCGGAGGGAGGGGCTACGAGCAGTACTTC. Residues: CAIRSGGRGYEQYF.

The table lists this clone with a few counts. The chain combines TRBV28 with TRBJ2-7; the match to TRBD1 covers 11 bases. The V segment lost 8 bases and the J segment 3 bases; nucleotides outside the gene matches: 3. Germline CDR1 is MDHEN and CDR2 is SYDVKM. The CDR3 length is 13 residues. The CDR3 nucleotides are TGTGCCAGCGGACAGGGGGCTGTCTACGAGCAGTACTTC. Amino acid sequence: CASGQGAVYEQYF. The full variable domain, its missing parts supplied by reference TRBV28 and TRBJ2-7, is DVKVTQSSRYLVKRTGEKVFLECVQDMDHENMFWYRQDPGLGLRLIYFSYDVKMKEKGDIPEGYSVSREKKERFSLILESASTNQTSMYLCASGQGAVYEQYFGPGTRLTVT.

The sample holds a few counts of this clone. The genes are TRBV9 and TRBJ1-3; possible D gene TRBD1, 5 bases. V shed 0 bases and J shed 0 bases, with 13 bases lying between them. The CDR3 spans 17 residues. Germline CDR1 SGDLS, CDR2 YYNGEE. In nucleotides, the CDR3 is TGTGCCAGCAGCGTAGGGGGGTCGGGTCACTCTGGAAACACCATATATTTT. Translated, it gives CASSVGGSGHSGNTIYF.

The rearrangement uses TRBV7-8 and TRBJ2-5, with TRBD2 matching over 8 bases. The J segment lost 5 bases and the V segment lost 5 bases, leaving 13 bases of the junction unmatched. From germline, CDR1 is SGHVS and CDR2 FQNEAQ. The CDR3 contains 16 residues. The CDR3 loop reads CASSPGQGLAMETQYF. CDR3 in DNA: TGTGCCAGCAGCCCAGGGCAAGGACTAGCAATGGAGACCCAGTACTTC.

This chain connects TRBV6-1 to TRBJ2-3, with 7 bases lining up with TRBD2. Germline lookup yields CDR1 MNHNS and CDR2 SASEGT. The CDR3 runs to 16 residues. The V and J ends lost 2 bases and 0 bases, in that order; junction bases with no gene match: 5. This CDR3 is CASSEIGGRSTDTQYF. The CDR3 DNA reads as TGTGCCAGCAGTGAAATCGGCGGGAGAAGCACAGATACGCAGTATTTT.

The CDR3 coding sequence is TGTGCCAGCAACCTGCTTTTTTTGGACGAGCAGTACTTC. It encodes CASNLLFLDEQYF. The rearrangement links TRBV5-8 to TRBJ2-7; D not certain. The CDR3 contains 13 residues. The germline V and J ends were trimmed by 6 bases and 5 bases, with 15 bases remaining between them. CDR1 is SGHTS and CDR2 is YDEGEE in the germline V gene.

V usage is TRBV5-4 and J usage is TRBJ2-3; D unclear. CDR1 and CDR2 from the germline V gene are SGHNT and YYREEE (reference sequence). V was cut by 1 base and J by 1 base, with 7 bases left in between. This CDR3 is built from 14 residues. Written as DNA, the CDR3 is TGTGCCAGCAGCTTGTCTACGGGCACAGATACGCAGTATTTT. This encodes CASSLSTGTDTQYF.

This clone was recorded once. The V gene is TRBV15, the J gene TRBJ2-3, with D maybe TRBD1 (6 bases). Germline CDR1 LNHNV, CDR2 YYDKDF (reference sequence). This CDR3 is built from 17 residues. V was trimmed by 2 bases and J by 7 bases, leaving 22 bases between them. The CDR3 loop reads CATSRRNSLGGGNTQYF. As DNA, the CDR3 is TGTGCCACCAGCAGACGAAACAGTCTTGGGGGCGGCAATACGCAGTATTTT.

The gene calls are TRBV7-2 and TRBJ2-7; D possibly corresponds to TRBD2 (7 bases). The V gene's germline CDR1 is SGHTA and CDR2 FQGNSA. The V gene lost 8 bases and the J gene lost 0 bases, with 20 bases spanning the gap. The CDR3 extends over 16 amino acids. The chain's CDR3 is CASGQGAGAPSYEQYF. DNA for the CDR3: TGTGCCAGCGGACAAGGGGCGGGGGCTCCCTCCTACGAGCAGTACTTC.

The V gene is TRBV9, the J gene TRBJ1-1; D is undetermined. CDR3 length equals 15 residues. Trimming shortened V by 3 bases and J by 4 bases, and 16 bases separated the two germline ends. The germline CDR1 and CDR2 sequences are SGDLS and YYNGEE. CDR3 DNA sequence: TGTGCCAGCAGCGCGAAACACGAAGGACCCACTGAAGCTTTCTTT. Translating it yields CASSAKHEGPTEAFF.

The gene calls are TRBV6-5 and TRBJ2-3, with 7 bases matching TRBD1. The CDR3 is 14 amino acids. Losses at the gene ends were 6 bases for V and 1 base for J; bases not matched to a gene: 4. Germline V gene lookup returns CDR1 MNHEY and CDR2 SVGAGI. The CDR3 here is CASRQGTGTDTQYF. The CDR3 DNA reads TGTGCCAGCAGGCAGGGGACAGGCACAGATACGCAGTATTTT.

This clone has only one observation. The J gene is TRBJ1-2, the V gene TRBV14, with TRBD1 matching over 9 bases. Trimming cost V 1 base and J 4 bases; bases outside gene matches: 7. The CDR3 runs to 16 residues. Germline lookup yields CDR1 SGHDN and CDR2 FVKESK. CDR3 residues: CASSQVGDRETYGYTF. The CDR3 bases are TGTGCCAGCAGCCAAGTCGGGGACAGGGAAACCTATGGCTACACCTTC. Based on the CDR3 plus reference TRBV14 and TRBJ1-2, the full variable domain is EAGVTQFPSHSVIEKGQTVTLRCDPISGHDNLYWYRRVMGKEIKFLLHFVKESKQDESGMPNNRFLAERTGGTYSTLKVQPAELEDSGVYFCASSQVGDRETYGYTFGSGTRLTVV.

This clone was counted only a few times. The genes are TRBV6-6 and TRBJ1-1; D uncertain. V was trimmed by 7 bases and J by 4 bases, leaving 10 bases between them. The CDR3 totals 12 residues. Germline CDR1 and CDR2: MNHNY and SVGAGI (reference sequence). CDR3 nucleotides: TGTGCCAGCACTCCCGAGTTCACTGAAGCTTTCTTT. Translated, it gives CASTPEFTEAFF.

V is TRBV4-3 and J is TRBJ2-7; 12 bases align to TRBD2. Germline loops: CDR1 LGHNA, CDR2 YSLEER. V gave up 0 bases and J gave up 5 bases; unmatched junction bases: 11. The CDR3 consists of 18 residues. CDR3 nucleotide sequence: TGCGCCAGCAGCCAAGAACGGACTAGCGGGACCAAAGCCAACGAGCAGTACTTC. It yields the protein CASSQERTSGTKANEQYF.

This chain uses TRBV6-1 with TRBJ1-4, with unresolved D. This CDR3 spans 15 amino acids. From germline, CDR1 is MNHNS and CDR2 SASEGT. Between the trimmed V and J ends, which lost 8 bases and 0 bases, there was a span of 13 bases. CDR3 residues: CASSFSATTNEKLFF. The CDR3 nucleotides are TGTGCCAGCTCGTTTTCAGCCACAACTAATGAAAAACTGTTTTTT.

J is TRBJ2-7 and V is TRBV6-6, with D tentatively TRBD1 (6 bases). Trimming stripped 6 bases from V and 4 bases from J, with 13 bases between. This CDR3 has 13 amino acids. Germline V CDR1 and CDR2: MNHNY, SVGAGI (reference sequence). CDR3 bases: TGTGCCAGCAGGTCGGGGACACCTTACGAGCAGTACTTC. This gives the protein CASRSGTPYEQYF.

The V gene is TRBV6-5, the J gene TRBJ2-2; maybe TRBD2 (6 bases). V was cut by 6 bases and J by 1 base, with 9 bases left in between. The CDR3 sequence is 14 residues long. Per germline, CDR1 MNHEY and CDR2 SVGAGI. Here the CDR3 DNA reads TGTGCCAGCAGGGGCGGGAAGAACACCGGGGAGCTGTTTTTT. Protein product: CASRGGKNTGELFF.

V is TRBV7-2 and J is TRBJ2-2; 8 nucleotides agree with TRBD1. V gave up 2 bases and J gave up 0 bases; unmatched junction bases: 8. CDR3 size: 18 residues. Germline V gene lookup returns CDR1 SGHTA and CDR2 FQGNSA. Here the CDR3 DNA reads TGTGCCAGCAGCTTACGGAAAGACAGGGGCACGAACACCGGGGAGCTGTTTTTT. As protein: CASSLRKDRGTNTGELFF.

J is TRBJ2-7 and V is TRBV11-3; 13 nucleotides line up with TRBD2. Trimming cost V 5 bases and J 5 bases; bases outside gene matches: 12. The CDR3 spans 17 residues. Germline CDR1 and CDR2: SGHNT and YENEEA. CDR3 protein: CASSPPRTSGSGDEQYF. In nucleotides, the CDR3 is TGTGCCAGCAGCCCCCCCCGGACTAGCGGGAGTGGTGACGAGCAGTACTTC. The full variable domain, its missing parts supplied by reference TRBV11-3 and TRBJ2-7, is EAGVVQSPRYKIIEKKQPVAFWCNPISGHNTLYWYLQNLGQGPELLIRYENEEAVDDSQLPKDRFSAERLKGVDSTLKIQPAELGDSAVYLCASSPPRTSGSGDEQYFGPGTRLTVT.

The chain combines TRBV15 with TRBJ2-7; D is undetermined. CDR1 is LNHNV and CDR2 is YYDKDF in the germline V gene (reference sequence). The CDR3 runs to 13 residues. The V end was cut by 2 bases, the J end by 4 bases, with 9 bases between. The DNA for the CDR3 is TGTGCCACCAGCAGACCCGACCATTACGAGCAGTACTTC. As protein: CATSRPDHYEQYF.

V and J are TRBV12-5 and TRBJ2-7; possibly TRBD2 for D (6 bases). Germline-derived CDR1 and CDR2 are LGHNT and FRNRAP. The CDR3 spans 19 residues. V was cut by 1 base and J by 3 bases, with 25 bases left in between. CDR3 residues: CASGLERQIWWGRSYEQYF. In DNA, the CDR3 is TGTGCTAGTGGTTTGGAACGCCAAATATGGTGGGGGAGGAGCTACGAGCAGTACTTC.

The chain has TRBV19 and TRBJ1-5; weak D call: TRBD1 (6 bases). V was pared by 11 bases and J by 4 bases, with 12 bases between. Germline CDR1 reads LNHDA; CDR2 reads SQIVND (reference sequence). This CDR3 region has 12 residues. The CDR3 sequence is CASRDTNQPQHF. CDR3 DNA sequence: TGTGCCTCACGGGACACTAATCAGCCCCAGCATTTT. The full variable domain, rest sourced from reference TRBV19 and TRBJ1-5, is DGGITQSPKYLFRKEGQNVTLSCEQNLNHDAMYWYRQDPGQGLRLIYYSQIVNDFQKGDIAEGYSVSREKKESFPLTVTSAQKNPTAFYLCASRDTNQPQHFGDGTRLSIL.

J is TRBJ1-5 and V is TRBV4-2; maybe TRBD1 (5 bases). This CDR3 contains 15 residues. The V and J ends lost 3 bases and 4 bases respectively, with 13 bases between them. CDR1 LGHNA and CDR2 YNFKEQ come from the germline V gene. Here the CDR3 DNA reads TGTGCCAGCAGCCACCGGCGTGGGGGAAATCAGCCCCAGCATTTT. Encoded protein: CASSHRRGGNQPQHF.